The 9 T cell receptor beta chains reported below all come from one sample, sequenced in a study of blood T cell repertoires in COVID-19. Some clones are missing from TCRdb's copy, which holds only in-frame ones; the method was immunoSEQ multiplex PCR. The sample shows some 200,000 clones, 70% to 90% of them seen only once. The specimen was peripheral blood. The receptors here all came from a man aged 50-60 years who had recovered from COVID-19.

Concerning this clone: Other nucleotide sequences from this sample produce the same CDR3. CDR3 loop: CASSVDRSSYNEQFF. The DNA of the CDR3 is TGTGCCAGCAGCGTAGACCGGAGCTCCTACAATGAGCAGTTCTTC. The chain uses TRBV9 and TRBJ2-1; no clear D gene. This CDR3 contains 15 residues. The germline V gene encodes CDR1 SGDLS and CDR2 YYNGEE. V lost 0 bases and J 0 bases, leaving 7 bases between the germline ends.

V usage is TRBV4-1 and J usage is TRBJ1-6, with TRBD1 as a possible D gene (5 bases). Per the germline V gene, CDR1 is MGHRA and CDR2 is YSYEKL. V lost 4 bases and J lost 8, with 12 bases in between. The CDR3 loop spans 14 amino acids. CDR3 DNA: TGCGCCAGCAGCCGAGGCAGGGCTGATTCACCCCTCCACTTT. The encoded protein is CASSRGRADSPLHF.

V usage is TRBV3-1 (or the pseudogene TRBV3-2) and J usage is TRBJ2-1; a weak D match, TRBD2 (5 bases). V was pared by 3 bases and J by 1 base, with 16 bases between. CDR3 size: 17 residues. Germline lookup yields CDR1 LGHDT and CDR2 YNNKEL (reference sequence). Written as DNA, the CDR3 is TGTGCCAGCAGCCATCGTTTTACGGGATCGTCCTACAATGAGCAGTTCTTC. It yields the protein CASSHRFTGSSYNEQFF.

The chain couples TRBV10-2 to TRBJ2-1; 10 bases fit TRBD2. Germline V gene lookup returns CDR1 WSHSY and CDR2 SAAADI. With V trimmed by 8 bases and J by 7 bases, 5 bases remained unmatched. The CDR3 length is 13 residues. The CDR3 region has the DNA TGCGCCAGCCGGACTAGCGGAGTTAATGAGCAGTTCTTC. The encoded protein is CASRTSGVNEQFF.

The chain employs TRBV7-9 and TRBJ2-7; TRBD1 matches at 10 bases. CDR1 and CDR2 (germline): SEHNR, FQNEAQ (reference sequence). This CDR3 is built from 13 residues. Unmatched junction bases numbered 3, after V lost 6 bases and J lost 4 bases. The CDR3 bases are TGTGCCAGCAGGGGACAGGGGAAATACGAGCAGTACTTC. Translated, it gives CASRGQGKYEQYF.

CDR3 DNA: TGTGCCAGCAGCCAAGGTTTCCAGCGGATGAACACTGAAGCTTTCTTT. Translation: CASSQGFQRMNTEAFF. V is TRBV3-1 (or the pseudogene TRBV3-2) and J is TRBJ1-1; D unresolved. The CDR3 is 16 residues long. Trimming took off 1 base at V and 0 bases at J, with 12 bases between the two ends. Germline values: CDR1 LGHDT, CDR2 YNNKEL (reference sequence).

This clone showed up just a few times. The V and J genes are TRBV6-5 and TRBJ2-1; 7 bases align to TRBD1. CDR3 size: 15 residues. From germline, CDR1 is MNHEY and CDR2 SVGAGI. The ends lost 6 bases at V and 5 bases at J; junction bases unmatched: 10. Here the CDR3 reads CASRGATGSHNEQFF. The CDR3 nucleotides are TGTGCCAGCAGGGGGGCGACAGGGAGCCACAATGAGCAGTTCTTC.

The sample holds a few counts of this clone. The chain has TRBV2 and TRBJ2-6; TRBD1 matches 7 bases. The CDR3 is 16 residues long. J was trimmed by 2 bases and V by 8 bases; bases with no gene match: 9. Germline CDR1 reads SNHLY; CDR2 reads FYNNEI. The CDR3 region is CASGAQGVAGANVLTF. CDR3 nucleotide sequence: TGTGCCAGCGGGGCCCAGGGGGTGGCTGGGGCCAACGTCCTGACTTTC.

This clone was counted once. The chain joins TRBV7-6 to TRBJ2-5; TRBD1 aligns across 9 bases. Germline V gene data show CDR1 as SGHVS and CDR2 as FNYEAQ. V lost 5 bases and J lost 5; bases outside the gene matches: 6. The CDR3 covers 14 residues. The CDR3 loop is CASSRTGTGETQYF. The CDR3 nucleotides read TGTGCCAGCAGCCGCACAGGGACAGGGGAGACCCAGTACTTC.